Listed below are T cell receptor beta chains from one sample, sequenced in a study of follicular helper T cells after annual influenza vaccination. Some clones are missing from TCRdb's copy, which holds only in-frame ones; the method was immunoSEQ multiplex PCR. The repertoire holds 9,500 to 15,000 clones, with roughly three quarters as singletons. This sample comprised CXCR5+ CD38- circulating T follicular helper cells from blood, obtained on the day of influenza vaccination. These receptors originate from an adult who received the influenza vaccine. CDR3s include the opening cysteine and the closing phenylalanine or tryptophan. The D gene is left open where the match is weak. Clone size is shown for a subset of rows, as once, few, many or a class of expanded clone.

>13|TRBJ2-7|TRBV2|.|TRBD2
TGTGCCAGCAGTACCGGACTAGCGGACGAGCAGTACTTC
CASSTGLADEQYF
>14|TRBJ2-1|TRBV11-3|.|.
TGTGCCAGCAGCAGGGGCTTACCGGGAAATGAGCAGTTCTTC
CASSRGLPGNEQFF
>14|TRBJ1-2|TRBV5-4|.|.
TGTGCCAGCAGCTTGGAGCCTGTTCCTACAGGCTACACCTTC
CASSLEPVPTGYTF
>13|TRBJ1-2|TRBV7-9|.|.
TGTGCCAGCAGCCCACTGGGTTTTGGTGGCTACACCTTC
CASSPLGFGGYTF
>14|TRBJ1-2|TRBV7-9|.|.
TGTGCCAGCACCGAGGGGCTCTCTAACTATGGCTACACCTTC
CASTEGLSNYGYTF
>13|TRBJ1-2|TRBV18|.|.
TGTGCCAGCTCACCGGCGGTAAACTATGGCTACACCTTC
CASSPAVNYGYTF
>14|TRBJ2-3|TRBV6-4|.|TRBD2
TGTGCCACTAGCGAGCGGGGGGGCCCGGATACGCAGTATTTT
CATSERGGPDTQYF
>18|TRBJ1-1|TRBV4-1|once|TRBD1
TGCGCCAGCAGCCACCTGGGACAGGGAATTAGGGCTAGCACTGAAGCTTTCTTT
CASSHLGQGIRASTEAFF
>17|TRBJ1-2|TRBV4-3|.|.
TGCGCCAGCAGCCAATCTATGCGTCCTGGGGCTGACTATGGCTACACCTTC
CASSQSMRPGADYGYTF
>13|TRBJ2-3|TRBV18|.|.
TGTGCCAGCTCACTAGGGTCCAAAGATACGCAGTATTTT
CASSLGSKDTQYF
>14|TRBJ2-1|TRBV29-1|.|.
TGCAGCGTTGCACCGGCCGGACTTTACAATGAGCAGTTCTTC
CSVAPAGLYNEQFF
>14|TRBJ1-1|TRBV6-5|.|.
TGTGCCAGCAGTGCCCATTTATACAACACTGAAGCTTTCTTT
CASSAHLYNTEAFF
>15|TRBJ2-1|TRBV19|.|TRBD1
TGTGCCAGTAGTTCATCAGGGGGCGCTTGGAATGAGCAGTTCTTC
CASSSSGGAWNEQFF
>13|TRBJ2-2|TRBV2|.|TRBD1
TGTGCCAGTTCACAGGGGGCCGCCGGGGAGCTGTTTTTT
CASSQGAAGELFF
>14|TRBJ2-3|TRBV5-1|.|TRBD2
TGCGCCAGCAGCTTTAGCGGGGCCACAGATACGCAGTATTTT
CASSFSGATDTQYF
>14|TRBJ1-6|TRBV28|few|.
TGTGCCAGCAGTCTCACCGGGACCCAAAGACCCCTCCACTTT
CASSLTGTQRPLHF
>15|TRBJ1-3|TRBV5-1|.|.
TGCGCCAGCAGACCAGTGACTGGACTCGGAAACACCATATATTTT
CASRPVTGLGNTIYF
>17|TRBJ2-1|TRBV4-3|.|TRBD2
TGCGCCAGCAGCCAAGAATATAGGCTAGCGGGGGACAATGAGCAGTTCTTC
CASSQEYRLAGDNEQFF
>14|TRBJ1-5|TRBV5-1|.|TRBD1
TGCGCCAGCAGCCCCGGGACAGGATATCAGCCCCAGCATTTT
CASSPGTGYQPQHF
>20|TRBJ2-2|TRBV7-3|.|.
TGTGCCAGCAGCTTAACGGCCGGACAGAATTCTTATATTAACACCGGGGAGCTGTTTTTT
CASSLTAGQNSYINTGELFF
>16|TRBJ2-3|TRBV28|once|TRBD2
TGTGCCAGCAGAATATTTAGCGGGAGAAACACAGATACGCAGTATTTT
CASRIFSGRNTDTQYF
>12|TRBJ1-2|TRBV21-1|.|.
TGTGCCAGCAGCAGGACCGGGGATGGCTACACCTTC
CASSRTGDGYTF
>15|TRBJ1-5|TRBV2|.|.
TGTGCCAGCAGCCGGAACCGGGGTGGCAATCAGCCCCAGCATTTT
CASSRNRGGNQPQHF
>14|TRBJ2-5|TRBV18|.|TRBD2
TGTGCCAGCTCACCACTAGCGGGGGAAGAGACCCAGTACTTC
CASSPLAGEETQYF
>16|TRBJ1-5|TRBV5-6|.|.
TGTGCCAGCAGCCGCGAGGGGACCGGTAGCAATCAGCCCCAGCATTTT
CASSREGTGSNQPQHF
>18|TRBJ1-3|TRBV11-2|.|TRBD1
TGTGCCAGCAGCGCCGGGACAGATACTTTGAGGTGGGGAAACACCATATATTTT
CASSAGTDTLRWGNTIYF
>11|TRBJ2-7|TRBV30|.|.
TGTGCCTGGAGTAACAGCTACGAGCAGTACTTC
CAWSNSYEQYF
>11|TRBJ2-3|TRBV20-1|.|.
TGCAGTGCCAAGCGGTTAGATACGCAGTATTTT
CSAKRLDTQYF
>11|TRBJ2-5|TRBV2|.|.
TGTGCCAGCATTCAGACCGAGACCCAGTACTTC
CASIQTETQYF
>16|TRBJ1-3|TRBV6-6|.|TRBD1
TGTGCCAGCAGAGGACAGGGAGGTGGGTCTGGAAACACCATATATTTT
CASRGQGGGSGNTIYF
>15|TRBJ2-2|TRBV9|.|TRBD1
TGTGCCAGCAGCGAGGGGACAGTGGGCACCGGGGAGCTGTTTTTT
CASSEGTVGTGELFF
>15|TRBJ1-4|TRBV5-1|.|TRBD1
TGCGCCAGCAGCTTGGGGACAGGGGGAAATGAAAAACTGTTTTTT
CASSLGTGGNEKLFF
>16|TRBJ1-6|TRBV7-2|few|TRBD1
TGTGCCAGCAGCTACTACGAGACAGGGAATAATTCACCCCTCCACTTT
CASSYYETGNNSPLHF
>16|TRBJ2-7|TRBV4-2|few|TRBD1
TGTGCCAGCAGCCAAGTTGGACAGGCTTCCTCCTACGAGCAGTACTTC
CASSQVGQASSYEQYF
>15|TRBJ1-2|TRBV30|.|.
TGTGCCTGGAGTCCAGTCACGTTCTCCGTCTATGGCTACACCTTC
CAWSPVTFSVYGYTF
>17|TRBJ1-1|TRBV11-2|.|TRBD1
TGTGCCAGCAACGAAAGGGACCCAGGGGGATGGAACACTGAAGCTTTCTTT
CASNERDPGGWNTEAFF
>13|TRBJ1-2|TRBV5-1|few|TRBD1
TGCGCCAGCAGCTTGGGACAGGGCGAAGGCTACACCTTC
CASSLGQGEGYTF
>14|TRBJ2-7|TRBV30|.|TRBD2
TGTGCCTGGAGCGGGACTAGCGGGGTTTCCGAGCAGTACTTC
CAWSGTSGVSEQYF
>14|TRBJ1-5|TRBV19|few|.
TGTGCCAGTAGTATGGGACGGCGCAATCAGCCCCAGCATTTT
CASSMGRRNQPQHF
>16|TRBJ1-5|TRBV19|.|.
TGTGCCAGTAGTATAGAAAGGACAGTGAGGAGGCAGCCCCAGCATTTT
CASSIERTVRRQPQHF
>15|TRBJ1-6|TRBV2|.|TRBD1
TGTGCCAGCAGTGGAGGACAGGGGGCGGCTTCACCCCTCCACTTT
CASSGGQGAASPLHF
>14|TRBJ2-3|TRBV5-1|.|.
TGCGCCAGCAGCTTGGGGACTACCTCAGATACGCAGTATTTT
CASSLGTTSDTQYF
>14|TRBJ2-5|TRBV28|.|.
TGTGCCAGCAGAGGTCTGTTATTTCAAGAGACCCAGTACTTC
CASRGLLFQETQYF
>17|TRBJ2-5|TRBV7-2|.|TRBD2
TGTGCCAGCAGCCCCGGGACTAGCGGGGGGTACCAAGAGACCCAGTACTTC
CASSPGTSGGYQETQYF
>17|TRBJ1-1|TRBV2|.|TRBD1
TGTGCCAGCACCTATAGGGGGACAGGGAGGGAGAACACTGAAGCTTTCTTT
CASTYRGTGRENTEAFF
>13|TRBJ2-5|TRBV11-2|few|TRBD1
TGTGCCAGCGGCAGGGACAGGGAAGAGACCCAGTACTTC
CASGRDREETQYF
>16|TRBJ2-7|TRBV7-2|.|.
TGTGCCAGCAGCTTATCAATAGGACAGATTGCCTACGAGCAGTACTTC
CASSLSIGQIAYEQYF
>14|TRBJ2-3|TRBV14|.|.
TGTGCCAGCAGCCAAGAGGTGAGGGGAGATACGCAGTATTTT
CASSQEVRGDTQYF
>15|TRBJ2-3|TRBV4-1|.|.
TGCGCCAGCAGCCAAGATTTTACAGCGCCGGATACGCAGTATTTT
CASSQDFTAPDTQYF
>14|TRBJ2-2|TRBV27|.|.
TGTGCCAGCACCCGGACTGTTAACACCGGGGAGCTGTTTTTT
CASTRTVNTGELFF
>13|TRBJ1-6|TRBV7-7|.|.
TGTGCCAGCAGCTTAGTGGCGGAATCACCCCTCCACTTT
CASSLVAESPLHF
>17|TRBJ2-5|TRBV11-3|.|TRBD1
TGTGCCAGCAGCCCGGGTATGAGAGGGGGCCAGGGAGAGACCCAGTACTTC
CASSPGMRGGQGETQYF